The 27 T cell receptor beta chains reported below all come from one sample, sequenced in a study of T cell repertoires in cytomegalovirus infection. TCRdb fed the reads into MiXCR, producing one record per CDR3 protein. The sample lists under 800,000 distinct CDR3 sequences; around 24% were seen once. The sequenced sample consisted of CD8+ T cells from PBMCs. The receptors were sampled from a human donor in good health (CMV status not recorded). Some clones in this sample may be carry-over from other donors' samples.

This clonotype was detected ten times or more. This chain uses TRBV28 with TRBJ2-5; D not resolved. The CDR3 totals 14 residues. Germline loops: CDR1 MDHEN, CDR2 SYDVKM. Trimming stripped 8 bases from V and 4 bases from J, with 17 bases between. This CDR3 reads CASLERPYGETQYF. In DNA form, the CDR3 reads TGTGCCAGCCTAGAGAGACCTTACGGAGAGACCCAGTACTTC.

This clonotype has a handful of counts. The CDR3 DNA sequence: TGTGCCAGTAGTGCAGACAGAGCTACGGCCTATAATTCACCCCTCCACTTT. The encoded protein is CASSADRATAYNSPLHF. This chain uses TRBV19 with TRBJ1-6; TRBD1 is a possible D gene (5 bases). V was cut by 5 bases and J by 2 bases, with 16 bases left in between. CDR3 size: 17 residues. Germline values: CDR1 LNHDA, CDR2 SQIVND (reference sequence).

Only a few counts were recorded for this clonotype. DNA for the CDR3: TGCAGTGCTAGAACCCAGGGAGGGGGCCTCAGTAACTATGGCTACACCTTC. Encoded protein: CSARTQGGGLSNYGYTF. The chain has TRBV20-1 and TRBJ1-2; the match to TRBD1 covers 7 bases. Germline-derived CDR1 and CDR2 are DFQATT and SNEGSKA (reference sequence). Unmatched junction bases numbered 13, after V lost 2 bases and J lost 1 base. The CDR3 has 17 residues.

The gene calls are TRBV29-1 and TRBJ1-2; tentative D call: TRBD1 (5 bases). Germline V gene lookup returns CDR1 SQVTM and CDR2 ANQGSEA. There are 11 residues in the CDR3. V lost 4 bases to trimming and J lost 7 bases, with 10 bases between them. The chain's CDR3 is CSVARQTGYTF. CDR3 in DNA: TGCAGCGTTGCCAGACAGACTGGCTACACCTTC. Full variable domain (outside the CDR3, taken from reference TRBV29-1 and TRBJ1-2): SAVISQKPSRDICQRGTSLTIQCQVDSQVTMMFWYRQQPGQSLTLIATANQGSEATYESGFVIDKFPISRPNLTFSTLTVSNMSPEDSSIYLCSVARQTGYTFGSGTRLTVV.

This clonotype has only a few counts. V gene TRBV5-6 combines with J gene TRBJ2-7; possible D gene TRBD2, 5 bases. CDR3 length equals 12 residues. Germline-derived CDR1 and CDR2 are SGHDT and YYEEEE. Deletions cut 4 bases from V and 6 bases from J, with 11 bases between. CDR3 loop: CASSEGMGEQYF. As DNA, the CDR3 is TGTGCCAGCAGCGAGGGAATGGGCGAGCAGTACTTC.

This clonotype was seen ten or more times. This sequence joins TRBV7-2 and TRBJ1-6; possibly TRBD1 for D (6 bases). Germline assignment: CDR1 SGHTA and CDR2 FQGNSA. The CDR3 runs to 17 residues. V was clipped by 4 bases and J by 9 bases, with 22 bases between them. The CDR3 loop reads CASSSPEGGQRGSPLHF. The CDR3 region has the DNA TGTGCCAGCAGCTCCCCGGAGGGGGGGCAGCGGGGTTCACCCCTCCACTTT.

This clonotype was seen ten or more times. V usage is TRBV6-5 and J usage is TRBJ1-1; D uncertain. Germline lookup yields CDR1 MNHEY and CDR2 SVGAGI. Deletions cut 2 bases from V and 1 base from J, with 2 bases between. This CDR3 contains 12 residues. This CDR3 is CASSYPNTEAFF. The CDR3 DNA is TGTGCCAGCAGTTACCCGAACACTGAAGCTTTCTTT.

This clonotype was counted only a few times. The chain is built from TRBV6-6 and TRBJ2-1; 8 nucleotides line up with TRBD2. CDR1 is MNHNY, CDR2 SVGAGI, per germline (reference sequence). This CDR3 is 15 amino acids long. With 8 bases clipped from V and 6 bases from J, the junction kept 12 bases outside the gene matches. The CDR3 spells CASSSGTSFGNEQFF. CDR3 in DNA: TGTGCCAGCTCCTCCGGGACTAGTTTTGGCAATGAGCAGTTCTTC.

This clonotype appeared many times. This chain links TRBV7-6 with TRBJ2-1; TRBD2 aligns across 7 bases. The CDR3 sequence is 14 residues long. The V gene end was trimmed by 3 bases and the J gene end by 7 bases; junction bases not matched to a gene: 6. Germline-derived CDR1 and CDR2 are SGHVS and FNYEAQ. DNA for the CDR3: TGTGCCAGCAGCTTCTACGCGGGGGTGAATGAGCAGTTCTTC. This sequence encodes CASSFYAGVNEQFF.

The J gene is TRBJ2-1, the V gene TRBV6-5; D possibly corresponds to TRBD2 (7 bases). This CDR3 has 16 residues. Germline V gene lookup returns CDR1 MNHEY and CDR2 SVGAGI. Trimming cost V 5 bases and J 8 bases, with 22 bases left between them. This chain's CDR3 is CASSPTWGGGPDEQFF. The CDR3 nucleotides read TGTGCCAGCAGTCCTACCTGGGGGGGGGGCCCTGATGAGCAGTTCTTC.

This clonotype was counted between two and nine times. This chain uses TRBV20-1 with TRBJ1-2; the D gene is possibly TRBD1 (6 bases). CDR1 is DFQATT, CDR2 SNEGSKA, per germline (reference sequence). The CDR3 has 12 amino acids. V was clipped by 6 bases and J by 5 bases, with 13 bases between them. The DNA for the CDR3 is TGCAGTGCCCCCACAGGGAGGTATGGCTACACCTTC. Translated, it gives CSAPTGRYGYTF.

CDR3 sequence reads: CASNRQDYSYNEQFF. The CDR3 region has the DNA TGTGCCAGCAACCGACAGGATTATTCCTACAATGAGCAGTTCTTC. This chain links TRBV2 with TRBJ2-1; D perhaps matches TRBD1 (6 bases). CDR3 length: 15 residues. The ends were cut back, 7 bases at V and 1 base at J, with 14 bases in the middle. Germline lookup yields CDR1 SNHLY and CDR2 FYNNEI.

Of note for this clonotype: This may be a read error: a much more frequent sequence differs by one nucleotide. This sequence joins TRBV7-2 and TRBJ2-7, with D uncertain. Germline V gene lookup returns CDR1 SGHTA and CDR2 FQGNSA. The CDR3 covers 11 residues. DNA of the CDR3: TGTGCCAACAGCCCCGAATACGAGCAGTACTTC. Protein: CANSPEYEQYF.

The V gene is TRBV23-1, the J gene TRBJ2-5; D could derive from TRBD1 or TRBD2 (5 bases each). TRBV23-1 belongs to the ORF category, with a function that is uncertain. V was trimmed by 4 bases and J by 0 bases, leaving 15 bases between them. The CDR3 sequence is 16 residues long. The CDR3 DNA sequence: TGCGCCAGCAGTCCTCGAGGGGACGGATACCAAGAGACCCAGTACTTC. This codes for CASSPRGDGYQETQYF.

The count of this clonotype is one. It may be a read error: a sequence one base away is much more abundant. The chain combines TRBV12-3 or TRBV12-4 with TRBJ2-7; 7 bases are shared with TRBD1. There are 12 residues in the CDR3. The CDR3 DNA sequence: TGTGCCTGCAGTTTCAGGGGGAGAGAGCAGTACGTC. This encodes CACSFRGREQYV.

The chain couples TRBV29-1 to TRBJ1-2; no firm D call. This CDR3 is 13 amino acids long. The germline V gene encodes CDR1 SQVTM and CDR2 ANQGSEA. V was clipped by 1 base and J by 0 bases, with 6 bases between them. The CDR3 DNA reads as TGCAGCGTTGAAGTGACCTCTAACTATGGCTACACCTTC. This sequence encodes CSVEVTSNYGYTF.

This chain connects TRBV29-1 to TRBJ2-2, with 13 bases that match TRBD2. The CDR3 has 16 residues. Germline trimming cut 7 bases from V and 4 bases from J; bases unmatched to any gene: 9. Germline V gene data show CDR1 as SQVTM and CDR2 as ANQGSEA. For the CDR3, the DNA is TGCAGCGCCTCGACTAGCGGGGGGCTGGGCACCGGGGAGCTGTTTTTT. Protein: CSASTSGGLGTGELFF.

This clonotype appeared a few times. This rearrangement joins TRBV7-9 to TRBJ2-5; D may be TRBD1 (6 bases). CDR3 size: 16 residues. Germline CDR1 is SEHNR and CDR2 is FQNEAQ (reference sequence). Trimming took off 5 bases at V and 4 bases at J, with 20 bases between the two ends. This chain's CDR3 is CASSPRQGPGRETQYF. The DNA for the CDR3 is TGTGCCAGCAGCCCTCGCCAGGGGCCGGGCCGAGAGACCCAGTACTTC.

This clonotype has a handful of counts. The rearrangement links TRBV7-9 to TRBJ2-7; TRBD1 is a possible D gene (6 bases). CDR3 size: 14 residues. Looked up from germline, CDR1 is SEHNR and CDR2 is FQNEAQ (reference sequence). V gave up 5 bases and J gave up 4 bases, with 15 bases separating them. CDR3 in DNA: TGTGCCAGCAGCCATTCGGGACAACGATACGAGCAGTACGTC. It yields the protein CASSHSGQRYEQYV.

The V call is TRBV11-3, the J call TRBJ2-4; 9 positions agree with TRBD1. Unmatched junction bases numbered 5, after V lost 5 bases and J lost 6 bases. The CDR3 contains 14 residues. The V gene's germline CDR1 is SGHNT and CDR2 YENEEA. The CDR3 region has the DNA TGTGCCAGCAGCGCCGGGACAGGGTTAAACATTCAGTACTTC. Translation: CASSAGTGLNIQYF. The variable domain in full, with the rest retrieved from reference TRBV11-3 and TRBJ2-4, is EAGVVQSPRYKIIEKKQPVAFWCNPISGHNTLYWYLQNLGQGPELLIRYENEEAVDDSQLPKDRFSAERLKGVDSTLKIQPAELGDSAVYLCASSAGTGLNIQYFGAGTRLSVL.

This clonotype was recorded many times. This sequence joins TRBV7-9 and TRBJ1-1; a possible D gene is TRBD1 (5 bases). Per the germline V gene, CDR1 is SEHNR and CDR2 is FQNEAQ (reference sequence). V was cut by 3 bases and J by 1 base, with 9 bases left in between. CDR3 length: 14 residues. CDR3 region: CASSLGHPNTEAFF. CDR3 nucleotides: TGTGCCAGCAGCTTGGGGCACCCGAACACTGAAGCTTTCTTT.

Ten or more counts support this clonotype. The rearrangement joins TRBV7-2 to TRBJ2-2; D may match TRBD1 or TRBD2 (6 bases each). Trimming left V 3 bases short and J 5 bases short, with 16 bases between. The CDR3 sequence is 16 residues long. The germline V gene has CDR1 SGHTA and CDR2 FQGNSA. CDR3 bases: TGTGCCAGCAGCTTTACCCGGGGGCCCGGTACCGGGGAGCTGTTTTTT. Protein product: CASSFTRGPGTGELFF.

The sample holds a few counts of this clonotype. The chain recombines TRBV6-2 or TRBV6-3 with TRBJ1-5; D possibly corresponds to TRBD1 (6 bases). With 0 bases removed from V and 11 bases from J, the gap between germline ends came to 14 bases. CDR1 is MNHEY and CDR2 is SVGEGT in the germline V gene. This CDR3 is 14 amino acids long. DNA for the CDR3: TGTGCCAGCAGTTACTCCCGGGCCTCAGGGGCCCAGCATTTT. Translated: CASSYSRASGAQHF.

In the case of this clonotype: It may be a read error: a sequence one base away is much more abundant. The chain links TRBV7-6 to TRBJ2-7; unclear D gene. CDR1 SGHVS and CDR2 FNYEAQ come from the germline V gene. This CDR3 comprises 13 residues. DNA for the CDR3: TGTGCCAGCAGCCCTGACAACTCCTACAAGCAGTACTTC. The encoded protein is CASSPDNSYKQYF. Full variable domain (remainder filled in from reference TRBV7-6 and TRBJ2-7): GAGVSQSPRYKVTKRGQDVALRCDPISGHVSLYWYRQALGQGPEFLTYFNYEAQQDKSGLPNDRFSAERPEGSISTLTIQRTEQRDSAMYRCASSPDNSYKQYFGPGTRLTVT.

This clonotype was counted only a few times. CDR3 nucleotide sequence: TGTGCCAGCAGTCCTCCAGGACCAGATACGCAGTATTTT. Its translation: CASSPPGPDTQYF. The chain links TRBV12-3 or TRBV12-4 to TRBJ2-3; no definite D call. This CDR3 has 13 amino acids. Trimming cost V 5 bases and J 4 bases, with 10 bases left between them.

On this clonotype: A read error is possible here, since a much larger clone lies one base away. This chain uses TRBV12-3 or TRBV12-4 with TRBJ1-3, with D uncertain. This CDR3 has 14 amino acids. For the CDR3, the DNA is TGTGCCAGCAGCCCACCTAGCTCTGGAAACAGCATATATTTT. This codes for CASSPPSSGNSIYF.

Many counts were recorded for this clonotype. V is TRBV7-2 and J is TRBJ2-5; 7 bases are a match to TRBD1. The germline gives CDR1 SGHTA, CDR2 FQGNSA. V lost 0 bases, J lost 0 bases, and 13 bases stayed unmatched. The CDR3 has 19 residues. CDR3 sequence: CASSLAGQTLSGYQETQYF. The CDR3 DNA reads TGTGCCAGCAGCTTAGCGGGACAGACTCTTTCTGGGTACCAAGAGACCCAGTACTTC.